This entry describes one T cell receptor beta chain. The antigen remains unidentified. There are 15 residues in the CDR3. Trimming removed 0 bases from V and 1 base from J; junction bases left unmatched: 0. Per the germline V gene, CDR1 is SGDLS and CDR2 is YYNGEE. These data are taken from a study of cytomegalovirus exposure and HLA in healthy donors. The PCR made use of 60 Vbeta and 13 Jbeta primers. Clones were sequenced by immunoSEQ multiplex PCR, and TCRdb holds only the in-frame ones, with some missing. The sample table sets out approximately 150,000 clones. Overall study results and limits: A later analysis showed that HLA-associated TCR beta chains had undergone more clonal expansion than equally common others.

The chain links TRBV9 to TRBJ2-2; 7 bases are shared with TRBD2. The material sequenced was PBMCs. This receptor was identified in a woman aged 18 to 35 in good health and CMV-seronegative. The CDR3 loop reads CASSVVAGNTGELFF. CDR3 DNA: TGTGCCAGCAGCGTAGTAGCGGGGAACACCGGGGAGCTGTTTTTT. Complete variable domain (other parts from reference TRBV9 and TRBJ2-2): DSGVTQTPKHLITATGQRVTLRCSPRSGDLSVYWYQQSLDQGLQFLIQYYNGEERAKGNILERFSAQQFPDLHSELNLSSLELGDSALYFCASSVVAGNTGELFFGEGSRLTVL.